These 10 T cell receptor beta chains came from one sample sequenced in a study of T cell responses to AZD1222 COVID-19 vaccine. Clones were read by immunoSEQ multiplex PCR, and TCRdb kept only the in-frame ones, dropping some. Of 120,000 to 150,000 clones listed, 75% to 95% are singletons. The sample consisted of peripheral blood, taken on day 0 of AZD1222 vaccination. The receptor source for this set is an adult in good health.

The table lists this clone with a few counts. The rearrangement joins TRBV2 to TRBJ1-1, with D possibly matching TRBD1 (6 bases). This CDR3 is 14 amino acids long. The V gene's germline CDR1 is SNHLY and CDR2 FYNNEI. V lost 6 bases to trimming and J lost 10 bases, with 21 bases between them. The CDR3 nucleotides are TGTGCCAGCAGCCGGGACACTCTCTCGTCGGGAGCTTTCTTT. Protein sequence: CASSRDTLSSGAFF. The variable domain in full, with the rest retrieved from reference TRBV2 and TRBJ1-1, is EPEVTQTPSHQVTQMGQEVILRCVPISNHLYFYWYRQILGQKVEFLVSFYNNEISEKSEIFDDQFSVERPDGSNFTLKIRSTKLEDSAMYFCASSRDTLSSGAFFGQGTRLTVV.

The chain has TRBV27 and TRBJ2-7; D possibly corresponds to TRBD2 (7 bases). CDR1 is MNHEY, CDR2 SMNVEV, per germline (reference sequence). This CDR3 comprises 14 residues. The V and J ends lost 5 bases and 4 bases respectively, with 15 bases between them. The CDR3 spells CASSPRTRGYEQYF. CDR3 coding DNA: TGTGCCAGCAGTCCCCGGACTAGGGGGTACGAGCAGTACTTC.

V gene TRBV7-9 combines with J gene TRBJ2-1; 9 positions match TRBD2. The length of the CDR3 is 14 residues. V shed 2 bases, J shed 6 bases, and the junction held 2 bases outside the gene matches. Germline CDR1 is SEHNR and CDR2 is FQNEAQ (reference sequence). The CDR3, as DNA: TGTGCCAGCAGCTTATCTAGCGGGGCCAATGAGCAGTTCTTC. Protein sequence: CASSLSSGANEQFF.

The genes are TRBV5-6 and TRBJ1-5; D remains unclear. Trimming took off 4 bases at V and 7 bases at J, with 15 bases between the two ends. The length of the CDR3 is 14 residues. Germline V gene data show CDR1 as SGHDT and CDR2 as YYEEEE. CDR3 residues: CASSPGSGGQPQHF. The CDR3 DNA is TGTGCCAGCAGCCCCGGTTCGGGAGGGCAGCCCCAGCATTTT.

Here the CDR3 DNA reads TGTGCCAGCAGGGGTTTCCGACACGCAATGAACACTGAAGCTTTCTTT. Translating gives CASRGFRHAMNTEAFF. V is TRBV28 and J is TRBJ1-1; D is unresolved. V was clipped by 6 bases and J by 0 bases, with 17 bases between them. Looked up from germline, CDR1 is MDHEN and CDR2 is SYDVKM. This CDR3 has 16 residues. Full variable domain (outside the CDR3, taken from reference TRBV28 and TRBJ1-1): DVKVTQSSRYLVKRTGEKVFLECVQDMDHENMFWYRQDPGLGLRLIYFSYDVKMKEKGDIPEGYSVSREKKERFSLILESASTNQTSMYLCASRGFRHAMNTEAFFGQGTRLTVV.

The chain combines TRBV6-5 with TRBJ1-1; D not resolved. Germline-derived CDR1 and CDR2 are MNHEY and SVGAGI. V lost 8 bases, J lost 0 bases, and 10 bases lay in between. The CDR3 contains 13 residues. The CDR3 reads CASGNSLNTEAFF. DNA for the CDR3: TGTGCCAGCGGTAACAGCTTGAACACTGAAGCTTTCTTT.

The chain combines TRBV27 with TRBJ1-2; D uncertain. Germline assignment: CDR1 MNHEY and CDR2 SMNVEV (reference sequence). V lost 10 bases and J lost 4, with 16 bases in between. The CDR3 covers 13 residues. Written as DNA, the CDR3 is TGTGCCACATATTCGCGGGGTGGCTATGGCTACACCTTC. This gives the protein CATYSRGGYGYTF.

This clone was counted a single time. The V and J genes are TRBV6-5 and TRBJ2-1; the D gene is possibly TRBD1 (6 bases). V dropped 7 bases and J dropped 3 bases, with 13 bases sitting between them. Germline CDR1 and CDR2: MNHEY and SVGAGI. The CDR3 spans 14 residues. The CDR3 loop reads CASTRGALYNEQFF. For the CDR3, the DNA is TGTGCCAGCACCAGGGGTGCCCTCTACAATGAGCAGTTCTTC.

The chain carries TRBV5-6 and TRBJ1-1; 7 bases fit TRBD1. The CDR3 is made up of 12 amino acids. The V and J ends lost 3 bases and 7 bases, in that order; junction bases with no gene match: 3. Germline V gives CDR1 SGHDT, CDR2 YYEEEE. The CDR3 DNA sequence: TGTGCCAGCAGCTCTGGACAGGATGAAGCTTTCTTT. This encodes CASSSGQDEAFF.

A single count supports this clone. In the same sample, other DNA sequences code for this CDR3. The genes are TRBV15 and TRBJ2-1; D call uncertain. The ends were cut back, 3 bases at V and 7 bases at J, with 7 bases in the middle. The CDR3 is made up of 12 amino acids. The germline V gene has CDR1 LNHNV and CDR2 YYDKDF (reference sequence). This chain's CDR3 is CATSREGNEQFF. In DNA, the CDR3 is TGTGCCACCAGCAGGGAAGGTAATGAGCAGTTCTTC.